This T cell receptor beta chain was observed in a study of early T cells in non-severe SARS-CoV-2 infection. Whole-study context: The authors sequenced bulk RNA from unsorted whole blood, leaving chains unpaired. Study results and caveats: In VDJdb matching, anti-spike CD8 responses were favored while private and CD4 specificities went missing.

This clonotype qualifies as medium-sized (0.01 to 0.1%). The target antigen is unknown. Trimming cost V 3 bases and J 2 bases, with 8 bases left between them. The germline V gene encodes CDR1 SNHLY and CDR2 FYNNEI. CDR3 length: 14 residues. Researchers attached unique molecular identifiers to individual cDNA molecules. TCRdb re-called the 5' RACE reads through MiXCR, storing one row per CDR3 protein. The table has fewer than 25,000 distinct CDR3 sequences, about 4.3% seen once. The source is an adult who was a healthcare worker with PCR-confirmed SARS-CoV-2 infection or an uninfected control (not recorded which). Sequenced material: whole blood. The rearrangement uses TRBV2 and TRBJ2-1; D uncertain. The CDR3 loop is CASSDLGPYNEQFF. The DNA for the CDR3 is TGTGCCAGCAGTGATCTGGGTCCCTACAATGAGCAGTTCTTC.